These 18 T cell receptor beta chains originate from one sample sequenced in a study of blood T cell repertoires in COVID-19. Profiling relied on immunoSEQ multiplex PCR, and the TCRdb table lists in-frame clones only, not all of them. The sample includes some 330,000 clones, 87% of them seen just once. The sample consisted of PBMCs or T cells enriched from blood (not recorded which). Receptors originate from a man in his forties or fifties in a cohort exposed to, infected with or recovered from COVID-19 (not recorded which).

Written as DNA, the CDR3 is TGTGCCAGCAGTTTTCGGGGGAATGAGCAGTTCTTC. It specifies CASSFRGNEQFF. The V call is TRBV27, the J call TRBJ2-1, with D tentatively TRBD2 (6 bases). V gave up 3 bases and J gave up 7 bases, with 7 bases separating them. Germline CDR1 MNHEY, CDR2 SMNVEV (reference sequence). The CDR3 is made up of 12 amino acids.

The rearrangement links TRBV30 to TRBJ1-2; perhaps TRBD1 as D (6 bases). V was cut by 5 bases and J by 2 bases, with 15 bases left in between. CDR3 size: 14 residues. Germline CDR1 and CDR2: GTSNPN and SVGIG (reference sequence). The CDR3 bases are TGTGCCTGGTCTGGGGGCGTCGTAAACTATGGCTACACCTTC. This gives the protein CAWSGGVVNYGYTF.

The chain is built from TRBV3-1 (or the pseudogene TRBV3-2) and TRBJ2-1; the D gene is possibly TRBD2 (5 bases). Trimming left V 1 base short and J 1 base short, with 11 bases between. The germline V gene has CDR1 LGHDT and CDR2 YNNKEL (reference sequence). The CDR3 totals 16 residues. This chain's CDR3 is CASSQAGKGSYNEQFF. The CDR3 DNA is TGTGCCAGCAGCCAAGCGGGAAAAGGGTCCTACAATGAGCAGTTCTTC.

This chain links TRBV19 with TRBJ1-1; TRBD1 agrees at 12 bases. Looked up from germline, CDR1 is LNHDA and CDR2 is SQIVND (reference sequence). The CDR3 is 12 amino acids. The ends lost 8 bases at V and 10 bases at J; junction bases unmatched: 5. In DNA, the CDR3 is TGTGCCAGTGAAGGGACAGGGGGCCGAGCTTTCTTT. This translates into CASEGTGGRAFF.

The chain joins TRBV28 to TRBJ1-3, with D hard to call. The CDR3 consists of 15 residues. Germline loops: CDR1 MDHEN, CDR2 SYDVKM. V was shortened by 9 bases and J by 2 bases, with 17 bases between the two germline ends. The CDR3, as DNA: TGTGCCAGTACGCCTGTGTCGAGGGCTGGAAACACCATATATTTT. Its protein is CASTPVSRAGNTIYF.

The V gene is TRBV9, the J gene TRBJ2-2; 8 nucleotides line up with TRBD2. V dropped 5 bases and J dropped 4; count of bases not matched to a gene: 10. The V gene's germline CDR1 is SGDLS and CDR2 YYNGEE. CDR3 length: 16 residues. The CDR3: CASRRQPGGVTGELFF. CDR3 bases: TGTGCCAGCAGGAGACAACCGGGAGGGGTCACCGGGGAGCTGTTTTTT. Full variable domain (missing parts from reference TRBV9 and TRBJ2-2): DSGVTQTPKHLITATGQRVTLRCSPRSGDLSVYWYQQSLDQGLQFLIQYYNGEERAKGNILERFSAQQFPDLHSELNLSSLELGDSALYFCASRRQPGGVTGELFFGEGSRLTVL.

V gene TRBV5-1 combines with J gene TRBJ2-3; 9 bases agree with TRBD2. Germline V gene lookup returns CDR1 SGHRS and CDR2 YFSETQ. V dropped 2 bases and J dropped 3; count of bases not matched to a gene: 4. CDR3 length: 15 amino acids. CDR3 in DNA: TGCGCCAGCAGCTTTTCGGCGGGAGGGACAGATACGCAGTATTTT. Its protein is CASSFSAGGTDTQYF.

The chain joins TRBV5-1 to TRBJ2-1, with 7 nucleotides matching TRBD1. This CDR3 is built from 14 residues. Germline V CDR1 and CDR2: SGHRS, YFSETQ. Trimming at V came to 2 bases and at J to 4 bases, leaving 3 bases not matched to a gene. CDR3 DNA: TGCGCCAGCAGCTTCTTACAGGGGTACAATGAGCAGTTCTTC. Its protein is CASSFLQGYNEQFF.

The genes are TRBV29-1 and TRBJ1-1; 8 positions agree with TRBD1. Germline values: CDR1 SQVTM, CDR2 ANQGSEA. Trimming at V came to 0 bases and at J to 5 bases, leaving 5 bases not matched to a gene. There are 14 residues in the CDR3. The CDR3 DNA reads TGCAGCGTTGAAGATCTAAACAGGGGGACTGAAGCTTTCTTT. Its translation is CSVEDLNRGTEAFF.

CDR3: CASSLVPTGSFTDTQYF. CDR3 in DNA: TGCGCCAGCAGCTTGGTTCCCACCGGGAGTTTTACAGATACGCAGTATTTT. The chain couples TRBV5-1 to TRBJ2-3; the D gene is possibly TRBD2 (6 bases). CDR1 SGHRS and CDR2 YFSETQ come from the germline V gene. CDR3 size: 17 residues. Trimming removed 0 bases at V and 3 bases at J, with 17 bases between.

This chain joins TRBV11-2 and TRBJ2-1, with 15 positions matching TRBD2. V shed 0 bases, J shed 13 bases, and the junction held 7 bases outside the gene matches. CDR1 SGHAT and CDR2 FQNNGV come from the germline V gene. The CDR3 spans 16 residues. CDR3 DNA sequence: TGTGCCAGCAGCTTAGAACGGACTAGCGGGAGGGCCGTCCAGTTCTTC. It specifies CASSLERTSGRAVQFF.

The chain couples TRBV19 to TRBJ1-6; possible D gene TRBD1, 5 bases. The germline CDR1 and CDR2 sequences are LNHDA and SQIVND (reference sequence). The CDR3 extends over 15 amino acids. V shed 9 bases and J shed 0 bases, with 12 bases lying between them. The CDR3 spells CASREGVSYNSPLHF. CDR3 bases: TGTGCCAGCCGAGAAGGGGTCTCCTATAATTCACCCCTCCACTTT. Drawing the rest from reference TRBV19 and TRBJ1-6, the complete variable domain is DGGITQSPKYLFRKEGQNVTLSCEQNLNHDAMYWYRQDPGQGLRLIYYSQIVNDFQKGDIAEGYSVSREKKESFPLTVTSAQKNPTAFYLCASREGVSYNSPLHFGNGTRLTVT.

This clone was counted a single time. V is TRBV30 and J is TRBJ2-7, with 8 positions matching TRBD2. The V gene's germline CDR1 is GTSNPN and CDR2 SVGIG (reference sequence). V was pared by 1 base and J by 0 bases, with 8 bases of the junction left unmatched. This CDR3 is built from 16 residues. The CDR3 protein is CAWSGISGGRSYEQYF. CDR3 sequence (DNA): TGTGCCTGGAGTGGGATCAGCGGGGGTCGCTCCTACGAGCAGTACTTC. Based on the CDR3 plus reference TRBV30 and TRBJ2-7, the full variable domain is SQTIHQWPATLVQPVGSPLSLECTVEGTSNPNLYWYRQAAGRGLQLLFYSVGIGQISSEVPQNLSASRPQDRQFILSSKKLLLSDSGFYLCAWSGISGGRSYEQYFGPGTRLTVT.

The chain is built from TRBV27 and TRBJ2-7, with D possibly matching TRBD1 (6 bases). V was clipped by 3 bases and J by 6 bases, with 12 bases between them. CDR1 is MNHEY and CDR2 is SMNVEV in the germline V gene (reference sequence). There are 13 residues in the CDR3. The CDR3 DNA reads TGTGCCAGCAGTTTCAGCTACAGGGCCGAGCAGTACTTC. This gives the protein CASSFSYRAEQYF.

The chain joins TRBV4-2 to TRBJ1-1; D remains ambiguous. The CDR3 length is 15 residues. Germline CDR1 LGHNA, CDR2 YNFKEQ. V lost 3 bases, J lost 3 bases, and 14 bases lay in between. The CDR3: CASSHSSLSDTEAFF. CDR3 nucleotide sequence: TGTGCCAGCAGCCATAGTAGTCTTTCGGACACTGAAGCTTTCTTT.

This sequence joins TRBV21-1 and TRBJ2-6; the table's D call of TRBD1 was not tested on the DNA. TRBV21-1 is recorded as a pseudogene. The CDR3 is 19 residues long. DNA for the CDR3: TGTGCCAGCAGCCCCCGGATCCCACAGGGGCCGCCTGGGGCCAACGTCCTGACTTTC. Its protein product is CASSPRIPQGPPGANVLTF.

The chain links TRBV30 to TRBJ1-4, with TRBD1 matching 10 bases. The V segment lost 1 base and the J segment 8 bases; nucleotides outside the gene matches: 4. Germline V gives CDR1 GTSNPN, CDR2 SVGIG (reference sequence). The CDR3 extends over 14 amino acids. For the CDR3, the DNA is TGTGCCTGGAGTGCGGGACAGGGGAGAGAAAAACTGTTTTTT. This gives the protein CAWSAGQGREKLFF.

The chain joins TRBV6-5 to TRBJ2-2; tentatively, D is TRBD2 (7 bases). The CDR3 extends over 14 amino acids. Germline V gene lookup returns CDR1 MNHEY and CDR2 SVGAGI. With 6 bases removed from V and 7 bases from J, the gap between germline ends came to 15 bases. DNA of the CDR3: TGTGCCAGCAGCTCCGGGGGGCTGGGCGGGGAGCTGTTTTTT. It translates to CASSSGGLGGELFF.